A selection of T cell receptor beta chains follows, all from one sample in a study of blood T cell repertoires in COVID-19. Method: immunoSEQ multiplex PCR; TCRdb's copy keeps in-frame clones and lacks some. The profile shows 200,000 to 300,000 clones, approximately 81% of them singletons. Sequencing was performed on peripheral blood. All receptors come from a man aged 60 to 75 with acute or convalescent COVID-19. Each CDR3 is given with its conserved first and last residue. Each record gives: D gene, clone size, V gene, J gene, CDR3 protein, CDR3 DNA. D genes are given only for firm matches. Rows may omit the clone size; those that give it use once, few, many or a size class.

D: .; size: .; V: TRBV7-9; J: TRBJ2-7; CDR3: CASSSTYEQYF; DNA: TGTGCCAGCAGCTCCACCTACGAGCAGTACTTC
D: .; size: .; V: TRBV11-2; J: TRBJ1-2; CDR3: CASSPGGSGGNYGYTF; DNA: TGTGCCAGCAGCCCCGGGGGATCTGGAGGAAACTATGGCTACACCTTC
D: .; size: .; V: TRBV19; J: TRBJ2-5; CDR3: CASSPQAGGETQYF; DNA: TGTGCCAGTAGTCCCCAGGCTGGGGGGGAGACCCAGTACTTC
D: TRBD1; size: few; V: TRBV5-1; J: TRBJ2-3; CDR3: CASSLGQGAIDTQYF; DNA: TGCGCCAGCAGCTTGGGACAGGGGGCGATAGATACGCAGTATTTT
D: .; size: .; V: TRBV28; J: TRBJ1-5; CDR3: CASARGGNQPQHF; DNA: TGTGCCAGCGCCCGGGGGGGCAATCAGCCCCAGCATTTT
D: TRBD2; size: .; V: TRBV4-2; J: TRBJ2-1; CDR3: CASSQVGAGGPENEQFF; DNA: TGTGCCAGCAGCCAAGTGGGGGCGGGAGGGCCGGAGAATGAGCAGTTCTTC
D: TRBD2; size: .; V: TRBV19; J: TRBJ2-5; CDR3: CASRPLAGAKRETQYF; DNA: TGTGCCAGCCGTCCCCTAGCGGGAGCCAAGCGAGAGACCCAGTACTTC
D: TRBD1; size: .; V: TRBV6-6; J: TRBJ1-5; CDR3: CASSNLQGRGGQPQHF; DNA: TGTGCCAGCAGTAACCTACAGGGGAGAGGCGGTCAGCCCCAGCATTTT
D: .; size: once; V: TRBV23-1; J: TRBJ1-1; CDR3: CASSQSTTCYPHTEAFF; DNA: TGCGCCAGCAGTCAATCGACGACATGCTATCCCCACACTGAAGCTTTCTTT
D: TRBD2; size: .; V: TRBV6-1; J: TRBJ2-2; CDR3: CASSEYGGGTGELFF; DNA: TGTGCCAGCAGTGAATACGGGGGGGGCACCGGGGAGCTGTTTTTT
D: TRBD1; size: .; V: TRBV5-1; J: TRBJ1-1; CDR3: CASTVQGLNTEAFF; DNA: TGCGCCAGCACAGTACAGGGGTTGAACACTGAAGCTTTCTTT
D: .; size: .; V: TRBV6-5; J: TRBJ1-1; CDR3: CASSSPDKNTEAFF; DNA: TGTGCCAGCAGTTCCCCCGACAAGAACACTGAAGCTTTCTTT
D: .; size: .; V: TRBV5-1; J: TRBJ2-6; CDR3: CASSLPGLAGANVLTF; DNA: TGCGCCAGCAGCTTGCCAGGGCTGGCTGGGGCCAACGTCCTGACTTTC
D: .; size: .; V: TRBV18; J: TRBJ2-1; CDR3: CASSRLVGSNEQFF; DNA: TGTGCCAGCTCACGTCTAGTCGGTTCCAATGAGCAGTTCTTC
D: .; size: .; V: TRBV2; J: TRBJ1-1; CDR3: CASRETGLNTEAFF; DNA: TGTGCCAGCAGGGAAACAGGGTTGAACACTGAAGCTTTCTTT
D: .; size: .; V: TRBV28; J: TRBJ2-7; CDR3: CASSPSGAAAYEQYF; DNA: TGTGCCAGCAGTCCCTCGGGTGCAGCAGCCTACGAGCAGTACTTC
D: TRBD2; size: .; V: TRBV29-1; J: TRBJ2-1; CDR3: CSVGLAGDEQFF; DNA: TGCAGCGTGGGACTAGCGGGAGATGAGCAGTTCTTC
D: TRBD1; size: .; V: TRBV7-9; J: TRBJ1-5; CDR3: CASSLARIGTGGNQPQHF; DNA: TGTGCCAGCAGCTTAGCGCGGATTGGGACAGGGGGCAATCAGCCCCAGCATTTT
D: .; size: .; V: TRBV2; J: TRBJ2-7; CDR3: CASSLGQSYEQYF; DNA: TGTGCCAGCAGTCTGGGACAATCCTACGAGCAGTACTTC
D: .; size: .; V: TRBV5-8; J: TRBJ1-1; CDR3: CASSPFRLNTEAFF; DNA: TGTGCCAGCAGCCCGTTCCGGTTGAACACTGAAGCTTTCTTT
D: TRBD1; size: .; V: TRBV5-1; J: TRBJ1-1; CDR3: CASSIDRGQNEAFF; DNA: TGCGCCAGCAGCATCGACAGGGGGCAAAATGAAGCTTTCTTT
D: .; size: .; V: TRBV18; J: TRBJ2-1; CDR3: CASSPSGVYNEQFF; DNA: TGTGCCAGCTCACCATCAGGGGTCTACAATGAGCAGTTCTTC
D: TRBD1; size: .; V: TRBV28; J: TRBJ1-5; CDR3: CASCTAGQGAQPQHF; DNA: TGTGCCAGCTGTACTGCGGGACAGGGAGCTCAGCCCCAGCATTTT
D: .; size: .; V: TRBV5-4; J: TRBJ2-2; CDR3: CASSPRDTYTGELFF; DNA: TGTGCCAGCAGCCCCCGGGACACCTACACCGGGGAGCTGTTTTTT
D: TRBD1; size: .; V: TRBV27; J: TRBJ1-1; CDR3: CASSFDRAQARTEAFF; DNA: TGTGCCAGCAGTTTCGACAGGGCCCAAGCAAGGACTGAAGCTTTCTTT
D: TRBD1; size: .; V: TRBV27; J: TRBJ2-7; CDR3: CASRWTGTAGEQYF; DNA: TGTGCCAGCAGGTGGACAGGGACTGCGGGGGAGCAGTACTTC
D: TRBD2; size: .; V: TRBV19; J: TRBJ2-7; CDR3: CASSEAGGPIYEQYF; DNA: TGTGCCAGTAGTGAAGCGGGAGGGCCTATTTACGAGCAGTACTTC
D: TRBD1; size: .; V: TRBV19; J: TRBJ1-2; CDR3: CASSNLDRGYGYTF; DNA: TGTGCCAGTAGTAATCTGGACAGGGGCTATGGCTACACCTTC
D: .; size: .; V: TRBV5-1; J: TRBJ2-1; CDR3: CASSLGQGGDEQFF; DNA: TGCGCCAGCAGCTTGGGGCAGGGAGGAGATGAGCAGTTCTTC
D: TRBD2; size: .; V: TRBV27; J: TRBJ2-3; CDR3: CASSPGVGGSGQDTQYF; DNA: TGTGCCAGCAGTCCCGGTGTGGGCGGGAGTGGACAAGATACGCAGTATTTT
D: .; size: .; V: TRBV18; J: TRBJ1-1; CDR3: CASGAATEAFF; DNA: TGTGCCAGCGGGGCCGCCACTGAAGCTTTCTTT
D: TRBD2; size: few; V: TRBV4-2; J: TRBJ2-2; CDR3: CASSQESREGPGELFF; DNA: TGTGCCAGCAGCCAAGAATCGCGGGAGGGACCCGGGGAGCTGTTTTTT
D: .; size: .; V: TRBV4-2; J: TRBJ2-7; CDR3: CASSQVGSGPATYEQYF; DNA: TGTGCCAGCAGCCAAGTCGGCAGCGGGCCCGCTACCTACGAGCAGTACTTC
D: TRBD1; size: few; V: TRBV7-9; J: TRBJ2-7; CDR3: CASSERRRGPYEQYF; DNA: TGTGCCAGCAGCGAAAGACGCAGGGGGCCCTACGAGCAGTACTTC
D: .; size: .; V: TRBV7-3; J: TRBJ2-3; CDR3: CASSFYSTDTQYF; DNA: TGTGCCAGCAGCTTTTATAGCACAGATACGCAGTATTTT
D: TRBD1; size: .; V: TRBV6-1; J: TRBJ1-2; CDR3: CASSEARDRGNYGYTF; DNA: TGTGCCAGCAGTGAAGCAAGGGACAGGGGGAACTATGGCTACACCTTC
D: .; size: .; V: TRBV10-3; J: TRBJ2-1; CDR3: CAISESGGSYNEQFF; DNA: TGTGCCATCAGTGAGTCGGGGGGCTCCTACAATGAGCAGTTCTTC
D: .; size: .; V: TRBV5-8; J: TRBJ1-2; CDR3: CASSQGGTSNYGYTF; DNA: TGTGCCAGCAGTCAGGGAGGCACTTCTAACTATGGCTACACCTTC
D: TRBD1; size: .; V: TRBV25-1; J: TRBJ1-1; CDR3: CASSVRQGAPEAFF; DNA: TGTGCCAGCAGTGTCCGACAGGGGGCCCCTGAAGCTTTCTTT
D: TRBD1; size: .; V: TRBV7-9; J: TRBJ1-4; CDR3: CASSSGTGGFNEKLFF; DNA: TGTGCCAGCAGCTCGGGGACAGGGGGTTTCAATGAAAAACTGTTTTTT
D: .; size: .; V: TRBV20-1; J: TRBJ1-1; CDR3: CSGQGNTEAFF; DNA: TGCAGTGGCCAGGGGAACACTGAAGCTTTCTTT
D: TRBD1; size: .; V: TRBV6-5; J: TRBJ1-1; CDR3: CASSLPGTGNTEAFF; DNA: TGTGCCAGCAGTCTCCCCGGGACAGGTAACACTGAAGCTTTCTTT